The entry below gives a single T cell receptor (beta chain) sequence along with its context. Its cognate antigen is unknown. Germline CDR1 is SGDLS and CDR2 is YYNGEE. This CDR3 region has 16 residues. V lost 4 bases to trimming and J lost 4 bases, with 18 bases between them. TCRdb itself ran the RT-PCR reads through MiXCR, one entry per CDR3 protein. The top ten clones hold 11% of a sample with about 610,000 distinct CDR3 sequences, less than 15% of them seen once. This entry comes from a study of response to subunit inactivated influenza vaccine. Findings and limits, study-wide: A suggestion made by the authors is that each seasonal influenza vaccination recruits few new T cells.

The genes are TRBV9 and TRBJ2-1, with D perhaps TRBD1 or TRBD2 (5 bases each). This material consisted of PBMCs from blood, taken less than 13 days after vaccination. This sequence originates from a man between 45 and 60 years old who received an inactivated influenza vaccine. CDR3 sequence (DNA): TGTGCCAGCAGCCCCCGGGGTTCAAGGGGTTACAATGAGCAGTTCTTC. Its translation: CASSPRGSRGYNEQFF.